A selection of T cell receptor beta chains follows, all from one sample in a study of cytomegalovirus exposure and HLA in healthy donors. Using immunoSEQ multiplex PCR, the repertoire was profiled, and TCRdb retains in-frame clones only, with some absent. In the table there are roughly 97,000 clones, 70% to 75% of which are singletons. The sample was PBMCs. Receptors were obtained from a man aged 35 to 55 in good health and CMV-seronegative. Both conserved end residues are part of each CDR3. The order of the fields is V gene, J gene, clone size, D gene, CDR3 DNA, CDR3 protein. A D gene is named only where the DNA matches it firmly. The size entry is marked missing in some rows and otherwise reads once, few, many or a size class.

TRBV5-1	TRBJ2-5	-	-	TGCGCCAGCAGCTTACAGGGATTCCAAGAGACCCAGTACTTC	CASSLQGFQETQYF
TRBV2	TRBJ1-6	-	-	TGTGCCAGCAGTGAAGCCGGTCCCATTTCACCCCTCCACTTT	CASSEAGPISPLHF
TRBV28	TRBJ2-3	-	TRBD2	TGTGCCAGCAGTTTGAGCGGGGGGCCAAATACGCAGTATTTT	CASSLSGGPNTQYF
TRBV6-6	TRBJ2-5	-	TRBD2	TGTGCCAGCAGGGAGCTAGCGGGGGCGGGGACCCAGTACTTC	CASRELAGAGTQYF
TRBV7-2	TRBJ2-7	-	-	TGTGCCAGCAGCATAGCCGCGGCCTCCTACGAGCAGTACTTC	CASSIAAASYEQYF
TRBV7-8	TRBJ1-5	once	TRBD1	TGTGCCAGCAGCCCGAACCTGGGACAGGACTTTTGGGGTCAGCCCCAGCATTTT	CASSPNLGQDFWGQPQHF
TRBV6-5	TRBJ2-1	-	TRBD2	TGTGCCAGCAGACCCCTAGCGGGGGGGTACAATGAGCAGTTCTTC	CASRPLAGGYNEQFF
TRBV5-1	TRBJ2-7	-	TRBD1	TGCGCCAGCAGCTTGGCGCAGGGGGCTATTTACGAGCAGTACTTC	CASSLAQGAIYEQYF
TRBV18	TRBJ1-6	few	-	TGTGCCAGCTCAGGGCAGGAAAATTCACCCCTCCACTTT	CASSGQENSPLHF
TRBV4-1	TRBJ2-5	-	-	TGCGCCAGCAGCCAAGACAGGGAGACCCAGTACTTC	CASSQDRETQYF
TRBV4-3	TRBJ1-5	-	-	TGCGCCAGCAGCCAATATGTAGGGGGCAATCAGCCCCAGCATTTT	CASSQYVGGNQPQHF
TRBV5-1	TRBJ2-7	-	-	TGCGCCAGCAGCCGCCCTGGCGGCGGATACGAGCAGTACTTC	CASSRPGGGYEQYF
TRBV7-2	TRBJ1-6	-	-	TGTGCCAGCAGCAAGACAAATTCACCCCTCCACTTT	CASSKTNSPLHF
TRBV12-5	TRBJ2-7	-	TRBD1	TGTGCTAGTGGCCCTCTGCTACAGGGGGGAATCTACGAGCAGTACTTC	CASGPLLQGGIYEQYF
TRBV19	TRBJ1-5	-	TRBD1	TGTGCCAGTAGCAACCGACAGGGCGGTCAGCCCCAGCATTTT	CASSNRQGGQPQHF
TRBV13	TRBJ2-5	-	-	TGTGCCAGCAGCTTGTTAGGAGGCGGAAAAGAGACCCAGTACTTC	CASSLLGGGKETQYF
TRBV7-2	TRBJ2-4	once	TRBD2	TGTGCCAGCAGCTTAGGGGGGGGAGGGTATACCAAAAACATTCAGTACTTC	CASSLGGGGYTKNIQYF
TRBV13	TRBJ1-2	few	TRBD1	TGTGCCAGCAGCTCGGGACAGATATATAACTATGGCTACACCTTC	CASSSGQIYNYGYTF
TRBV19	TRBJ2-1	many	-	TGTGCCAGTAGAGGACAGCTCTCCTACAATGAGCAGTTCTTC	CASRGQLSYNEQFF
TRBV5-1	TRBJ2-7	-	TRBD1	TGCGCCAGCAGCAAGGGACAGGGCGGCTACGAGCAGTACTTC	CASSKGQGGYEQYF
TRBV2	TRBJ1-1	-	TRBD1	TGTGCCAGCAGGACAGGGGGCTTGACTGAAGCTTTCTTT	CASRTGGLTEAFF
TRBV28	TRBJ1-3	-	-	TGTGCCAGCAGTTTAGAGTCTGGAAACACCATATATTTT	CASSLESGNTIYF
TRBV5-6	TRBJ2-3	-	-	TGTGCCAGCAGCTTGGGACAGTCCCTGGATACGCAGTATTTT	CASSLGQSLDTQYF
TRBV6-6	TRBJ2-2	-	-	TGTGCCAGCAGTTACCTCGGGAGGGAGCTGTTTTTT	CASSYLGRELFF
TRBV15	TRBJ1-1	-	-	TGTGCCACCGGCGGGGACTTGAACACTGAAGCTTTCTTT	CATGGDLNTEAFF
TRBV5-1	TRBJ1-2	-	TRBD1	TGCGCCAGCAGCCCTGACTTCGACAGGGCAGGAACCTTC	CASSPDFDRAGTF
TRBV15	TRBJ2-5	-	TRBD1	TGTGCCACCAGCAGAGGAGACAGGGATGGGGAAGAGACCCAGTACTTC	CATSRGDRDGEETQYF
TRBV2	TRBJ1-1	-	-	TGTGCCAGCTGCGCAGGGTTATTGAACACTGAAGCTTTCTTT	CASCAGLLNTEAFF
TRBV30	TRBJ2-7	-	-	TGTGCCTGGACCTCCCTCCCGCGTTCAAGCTCCTACGAGCAGTACTTC	CAWTSLPRSSSYEQYF
TRBV7-9	TRBJ2-7	few	-	TGTGCCAGCAGCCCAGAGGGCCGGGGGCAGTACTTC	CASSPEGRGQYF
TRBV4-1	TRBJ1-4	few	TRBD1	TGCGCCAGCAGCCAGGTTATTGCTCCGGGACAGGGAGATGAAAAACTGTTTTTT	CASSQVIAPGQGDEKLFF
TRBV5-1	TRBJ2-3	-	-	TGCGCCAGCAGCTTCGCCGGGGGGCCAGATACGCAGTATTTT	CASSFAGGPDTQYF
TRBV6-1	TRBJ2-1	-	TRBD1	TGTGCCAGCAGTGACGGCAGGGGGATTTACAATGAGCAGTTCTTC	CASSDGRGIYNEQFF
TRBV7-8	TRBJ2-7	-	-	TGTGCCAGCAGCTTAGAGTCGAGCTCCTACGAGCAGTACTTC	CASSLESSSYEQYF
TRBV6-5	TRBJ1-2	-	-	TGTGCCAGCAGTTACTCGCCAGGGAGGGGCTATGGCTACACCTTC	CASSYSPGRGYGYTF
TRBV2	TRBJ2-5	-	-	TGTGCCAGCAGTGACTTGGAGACCCAGTACTTC	CASSDLETQYF
TRBV7-3	TRBJ1-1	-	-	TGTGCCAGCAGCCGCCAGTCAACCATGAACACTGAAGCTTTCTTT	CASSRQSTMNTEAFF
TRBV7-9	TRBJ1-1	-	-	TGTGCCAGCAGCTTTTTAGAAAACACTGAAGCTTTCTTT	CASSFLENTEAFF
TRBV6-5	TRBJ1-4	-	-	TGTGCCAGCAGTTATTACCGGAGGGCTAATGAAAAACTGTTTTTT	CASSYYRRANEKLFF
TRBV20-1	TRBJ2-1	-	-	TGCAGTGCTCTAGCCGATGAGCAGTTCTTC	CSALADEQFF
TRBV7-2	TRBJ2-3	-	-	TGTGCCAGCAGCTCAATAGACAGCCACCTTAGCACAGATACGCAGTATTTT	CASSSIDSHLSTDTQYF
TRBV2	TRBJ2-6	-	-	TGTGCCAGCAGTGAACAGGGTCTCTCTGGGGCCAACGTCCTGACTTTC	CASSEQGLSGANVLTF
TRBV5-1	TRBJ1-6	-	TRBD1	TGCGCCAGCAGCTTGGACAGGGGAGGTTCACCCCTCCACTTT	CASSLDRGGSPLHF
TRBV5-1	TRBJ1-4	once	TRBD1	TGCGCCAGCAGCCAGGGGGCAACTAATGAAAAACTGTTTTTT	CASSQGATNEKLFF
TRBV2	TRBJ2-7	-	-	TGTGCCAGCAGTTTGGGCAGAGCCTACGAGCAGTACTTC	CASSLGRAYEQYF
TRBV5-1	TRBJ2-5	once	TRBD1	TGCGCCAGCAGCAGGGGGCGCCGAGAGACCCAGTACTTC	CASSRGRRETQYF
TRBV4-2	TRBJ2-3	-	-	TGTGCCAGCAGCCATAGAAGTGGCGGGTACGGCACAGATACGCAGTATTTT	CASSHRSGGYGTDTQYF